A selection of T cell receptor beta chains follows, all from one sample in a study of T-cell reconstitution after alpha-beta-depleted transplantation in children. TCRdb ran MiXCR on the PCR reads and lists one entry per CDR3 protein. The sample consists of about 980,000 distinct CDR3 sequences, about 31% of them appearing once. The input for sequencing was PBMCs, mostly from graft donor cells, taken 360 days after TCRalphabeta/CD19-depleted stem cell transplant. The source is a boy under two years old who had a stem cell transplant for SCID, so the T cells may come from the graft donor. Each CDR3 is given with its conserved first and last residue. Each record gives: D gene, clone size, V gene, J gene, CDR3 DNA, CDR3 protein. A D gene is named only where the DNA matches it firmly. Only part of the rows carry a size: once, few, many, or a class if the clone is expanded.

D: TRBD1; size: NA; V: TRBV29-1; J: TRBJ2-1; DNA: TGCAGCGTTGAAGGTTTGGGACAGGGATCCTTCAATGAGCAGTTCTTC; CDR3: CSVEGLGQGSFNEQFF
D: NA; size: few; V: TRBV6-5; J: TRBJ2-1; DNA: TGTGCCAGCAGGGACTCGGGACGGACCTACAATGAGCAGTTCTTC; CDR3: CASRDSGRTYNEQFF
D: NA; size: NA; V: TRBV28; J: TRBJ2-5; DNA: TGTGCCAGCAGCCAGCACGGGACACCGGTTTATGCGACCCAGTACTTC; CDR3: CASSQHGTPVYATQYF
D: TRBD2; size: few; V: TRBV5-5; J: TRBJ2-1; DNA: TGTGCCAGCAGCCTCCAGCGGGGGGGCCGTGAGCAGTTCTTC; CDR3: CASSLQRGGREQFF
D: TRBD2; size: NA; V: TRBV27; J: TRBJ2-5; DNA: TGTGCCAGCAGTTTGAAGGCGGGGGGGACCCAGTACTTC; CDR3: CASSLKAGGTQYF
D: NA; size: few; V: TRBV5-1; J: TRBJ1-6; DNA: TGCGCCAGCAGCACCGGACAGAGCTCCTATAATTCACCCCTCCACTTT; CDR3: CASSTGQSSYNSPLHF
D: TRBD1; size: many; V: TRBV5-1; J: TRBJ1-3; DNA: TGCGCCAGCAGCAGGACAGGGCCTGGAAACACCATATATTTT; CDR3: CASSRTGPGNTIYF
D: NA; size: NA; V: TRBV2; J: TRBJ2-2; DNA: TGTGCCAGCAACACTTTGAACACCGGGGAGCTGTTTTTT; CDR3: CASNTLNTGELFF
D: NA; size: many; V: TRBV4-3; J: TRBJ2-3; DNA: TGCGCCAGCAGCCAAGATCTGGCTGCCCAAGGGGATACGCAGTATTTT; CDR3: CASSQDLAAQGDTQYF
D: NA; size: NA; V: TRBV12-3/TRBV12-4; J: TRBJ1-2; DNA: TGTGCCAGCAGTTTAGCGGCCGGGAACTATGGCTACACCTTC; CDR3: CASSLAAGNYGYTF
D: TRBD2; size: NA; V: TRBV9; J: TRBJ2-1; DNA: TGTGCCAGCAGCACCCATGCGGGGGTTCTCCAAGATGAGCAGTTCTTC; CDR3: CASSTHAGVLQDEQFF
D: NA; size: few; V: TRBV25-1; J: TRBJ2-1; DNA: TGTGCCAGCAGTGAATTAGGAAACCGGGGGAATGAGCAGTTCTTC; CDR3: CASSELGNRGNEQFF
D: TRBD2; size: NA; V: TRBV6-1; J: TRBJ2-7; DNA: TGTGCCAGCAGTCCGAGGGGCACTAGCGGGTCCTACGAGCAGTACTTC; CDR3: CASSPRGTSGSYEQYF
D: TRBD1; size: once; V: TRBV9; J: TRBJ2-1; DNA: TGTGCCAGCAGCGTAGAGGGGGCTTCCTACAATGAGCAGTTCTTC; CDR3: CASSVEGASYNEQFF
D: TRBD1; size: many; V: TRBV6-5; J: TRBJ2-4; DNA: TGTGCCAGCGGGACAGGGAGTAACATTCAGTACTTC; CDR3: CASGTGSNIQYF
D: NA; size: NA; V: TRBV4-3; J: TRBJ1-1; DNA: TGCGCCAGCAGCCAAGCTCGGGGAGGGGGAGCCTACACTGAAGCTTTCTTT; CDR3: CASSQARGGGAYTEAFF
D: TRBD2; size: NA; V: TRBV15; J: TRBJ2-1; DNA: TGTGCCACCGGGGAGGGCTACAATGAGCAGTTCTTC; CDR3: CATGEGYNEQFF
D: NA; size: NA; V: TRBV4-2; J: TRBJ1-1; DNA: TGTGCCAGCAGCCAAGAGTCCAGGGGCTCTGAAGCTTTCTTT; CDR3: CASSQESRGSEAFF